This TCR beta chain originates from a study of blood T cells in healthy people across ages. For the second PCR, which ran for 7 to 11 cycles, a sample-barcoded 5' primer and a J-beta primer mix were used. Every cDNA molecule carried a tag from a template-switch adaptor bearing 12 random nucleotides. TCRdb independently ran MiXCR on the 5' RACE reads; one entry per CDR3 protein. The data hold about 1.7 million distinct CDR3 sequences, with roughly 27% observed a single time. Researchers isolated at least 6.5 million PBMCs per sample. General observations from the study: Naive and antigen-experienced cells could not be conclusively compared, given unsorted PBMCs.

In its sample, this clonotype was seen many times. Its antigen remains unidentified. The CDR3 runs to 16 residues. V lost 6 bases and J 0 bases, leaving 12 bases between the germline ends. This sequence joins TRBV12-3 or TRBV12-4 and TRBJ2-6; the D call may be TRBD1 or TRBD2 (5 bases each). Material for sequencing was blood. The sequence came from a woman in her 30s in good health. This CDR3 reads CASSSDGGSGANVLTF. The CDR3 DNA reads TGTGCCAGCAGCTCTGATGGGGGCTCTGGGGCCAACGTCCTGACTTTC.